This T cell receptor (beta chain) was obtained from a study of blood T cell repertoires in COVID-19. At the level of the study: The origin of the acute and convalescent COVID-19 samples was the United States, Italy and Spain. Nucleic acid was either cDNA or gDNA, and it came from T cells, B-cell-depleted T cells, or PBMCs.

Researchers sorted participants into cohorts using their self-reported clinical history. CDR3 size: 14 residues. Germline-derived CDR1 and CDR2 are MRHNA and SNTAGT. The germline V and J ends were trimmed by 7 bases and 3 bases, with 16 bases remaining between them. Original handling: Nucleated cell number was recorded as an estimate derived from reference gene primer amplification. Method: immunoSEQ multiplex PCR; TCRdb's copy keeps in-frame clones and lacks some. V and J calls and clone size are as listed in that table; D and trimming were resolved from the DNA. This table holds 250,000 or so clones, about 90% found once.

The chain uses TRBV6-4 and TRBJ2-7; no clear D. This TCR was sampled from a man aged 25 to 45 who had recovered from COVID-19. Specimen: PBMCs or T cells enriched from blood (not recorded which). CDR3 coding DNA: TGTGCCAGCACCATACTAAAACCGGACTACGAGCAGTACTTC. Amino acid sequence: CASTILKPDYEQYF.